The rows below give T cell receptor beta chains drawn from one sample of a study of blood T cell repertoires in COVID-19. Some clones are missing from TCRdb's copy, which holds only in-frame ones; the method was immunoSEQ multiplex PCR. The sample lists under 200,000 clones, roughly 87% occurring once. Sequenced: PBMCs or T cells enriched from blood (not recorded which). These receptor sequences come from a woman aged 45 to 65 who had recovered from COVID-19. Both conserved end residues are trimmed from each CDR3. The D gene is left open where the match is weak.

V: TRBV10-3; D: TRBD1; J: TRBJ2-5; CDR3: AISQTGLQETQY
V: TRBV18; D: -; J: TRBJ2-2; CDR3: ASSPRLNTGELF
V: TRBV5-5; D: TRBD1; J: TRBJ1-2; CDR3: ASSLGTGVNYGYT
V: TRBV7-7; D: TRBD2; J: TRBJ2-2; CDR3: ASSLRAGGDTGELF
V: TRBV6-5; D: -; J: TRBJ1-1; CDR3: ASSETRWNTEAF
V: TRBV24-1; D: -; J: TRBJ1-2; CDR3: ATSDTMTGTQALYT
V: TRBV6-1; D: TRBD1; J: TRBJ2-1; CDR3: ASSELGGSGTDEQF
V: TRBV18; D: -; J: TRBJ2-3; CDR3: ASSPGVTDTQY
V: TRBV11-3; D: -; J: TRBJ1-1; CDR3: ASSFGQKNTEAF
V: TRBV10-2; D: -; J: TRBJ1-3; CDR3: ASGLGGLSGNTIY
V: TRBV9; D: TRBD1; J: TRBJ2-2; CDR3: ASSKGGITGELF
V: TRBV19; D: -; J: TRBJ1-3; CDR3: ATGFGNTIY
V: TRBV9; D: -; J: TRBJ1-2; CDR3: ASSVGQGSTYGYT
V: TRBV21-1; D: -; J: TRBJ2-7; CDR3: ASSKANRGSNYEQY
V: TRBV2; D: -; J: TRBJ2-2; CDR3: ASSLEDTNTGELF
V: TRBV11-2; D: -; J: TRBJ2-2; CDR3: ASSLERTANTGELF
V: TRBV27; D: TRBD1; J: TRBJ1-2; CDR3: ASSFGQGTLGYT
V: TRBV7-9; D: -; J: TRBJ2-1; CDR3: ASSLERGSSYNEQF
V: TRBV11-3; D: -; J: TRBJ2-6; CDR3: ASSKGGPGGANVLT
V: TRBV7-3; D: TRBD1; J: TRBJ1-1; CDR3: ASSLTGDRGNTEAF
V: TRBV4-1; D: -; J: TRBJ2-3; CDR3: ASSQGDGSPDTQY
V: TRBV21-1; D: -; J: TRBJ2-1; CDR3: ASSNLGGYEQF
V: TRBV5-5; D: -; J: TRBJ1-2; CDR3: ASSQEAGAGGYT
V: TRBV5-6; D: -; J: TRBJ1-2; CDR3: ASRRDRRNYGYT
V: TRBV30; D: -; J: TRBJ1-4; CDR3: AWSVARGNNEKLF
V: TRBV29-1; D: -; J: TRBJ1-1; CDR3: SVVIRAMNTEAF
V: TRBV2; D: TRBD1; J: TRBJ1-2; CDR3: ASSAGTGSLAVSGYT
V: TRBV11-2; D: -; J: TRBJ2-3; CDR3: ASSRSLSTDTQY
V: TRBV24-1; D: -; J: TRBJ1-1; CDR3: ATSDAGYTEAF
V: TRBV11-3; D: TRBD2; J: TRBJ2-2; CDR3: ASSPQAGGNTGELF
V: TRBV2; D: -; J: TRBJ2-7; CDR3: ASSEALRVGAYEQY
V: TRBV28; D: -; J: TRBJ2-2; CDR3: ASSTTGGNTGELF
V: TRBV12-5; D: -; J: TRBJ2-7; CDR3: ASGFWGLRSYEQY
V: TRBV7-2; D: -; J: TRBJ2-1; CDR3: ASSWRSAGYNEQF
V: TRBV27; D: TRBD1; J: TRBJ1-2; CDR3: ASRRQGTPSNYGYT
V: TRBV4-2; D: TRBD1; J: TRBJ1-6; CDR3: ASSQSHSDRGNSPLH
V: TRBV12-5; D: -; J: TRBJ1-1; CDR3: ASGLGGGANTEAF
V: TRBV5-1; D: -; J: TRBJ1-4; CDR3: ASSQGATNEKLF
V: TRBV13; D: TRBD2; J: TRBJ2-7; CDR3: ASSPAPGTSGKTYEQY
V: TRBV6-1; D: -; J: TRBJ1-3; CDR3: ASSEAPVRSGNTIY